At least ten counts were recorded for the clone carrying this TCR beta chain. The data were taken from a study of Graves' ophthalmopathy and Graves' hyperthyroidism. Amplification of the TCR beta CDR3 regions used RNA transcripts (as template). HTBI primers primed a first-round RT-PCR, and a second-round multiplex PCR followed. TCRdb reprocessed the multiplex PCR reads with MiXCR, giving one entry per CDR3 protein. The sample has under 250,000 distinct CDR3 sequences; 29% are singletons. Trimming removed 3 bases at V and 1 base at J, with 9 bases between. CDR3 size: 14 residues. CDR1 and CDR2 from the germline V gene are MNHEY and SMNVEV (reference sequence).

The V call is TRBV27, the J call TRBJ1-1, with D unresolved. The TCR was taken from a man in his forties or fifties with Graves' ophthalmopathy. Source material: peripheral blood. The CDR3 spells CASSFGQENTEAFF. For the CDR3, the DNA is TGTGCCAGCAGTTTCGGGCAGGAGAACACTGAAGCTTTCTTT.